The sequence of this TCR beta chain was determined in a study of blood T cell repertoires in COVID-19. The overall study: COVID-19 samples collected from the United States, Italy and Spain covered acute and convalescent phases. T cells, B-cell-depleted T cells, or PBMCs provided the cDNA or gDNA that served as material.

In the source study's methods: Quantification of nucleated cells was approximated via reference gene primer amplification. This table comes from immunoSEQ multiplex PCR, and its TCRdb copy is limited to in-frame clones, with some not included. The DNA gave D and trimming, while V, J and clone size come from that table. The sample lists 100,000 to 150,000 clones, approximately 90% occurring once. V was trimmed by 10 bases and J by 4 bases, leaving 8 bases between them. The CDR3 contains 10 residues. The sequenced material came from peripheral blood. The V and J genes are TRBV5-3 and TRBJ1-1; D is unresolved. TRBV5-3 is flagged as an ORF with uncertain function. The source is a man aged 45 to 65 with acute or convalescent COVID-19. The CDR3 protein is CARSGTEAFF. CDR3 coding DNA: TGTGCCCGATCGGGCACTGAAGCTTTCTTT.